These T cell receptor beta chains were read from a single sample in a study of blood T cell repertoires in COVID-19. The repertoire was sequenced with immunoSEQ multiplex PCR; TCRdb's copy has only in-frame clones and lacks some. Of 200,000 to 250,000 clones listed, approximately 83% are singletons. The sequenced material came from peripheral blood. These receptors were taken from a woman aged 25 to 45 with COVID-19, enrolled during active disease. Both conserved end residues are part of each CDR3. Fields, in order: J gene, D gene, clone size, V gene, CDR3 DNA, CDR3 protein. The D gene is left open where the match is weak. A row's size may be missing; if present it is once, few, many or a size class.

>TRBJ2-1|TRBD2|-|TRBV19
TGTGCCAGCGGGACTAGCGGGAGCTCCTACAATGAGCAGTTCTTC
CASGTSGSSYNEQFF
>TRBJ1-1|-|-|TRBV4-3
TGCGCCAGCAGCCAAGACTTCGGGAACACTGAAGCTTTCTTT
CASSQDFGNTEAFF
>TRBJ2-3|TRBD2|-|TRBV30
TGTGCCTGGCAACTAGCGGGAGGGGCTACGCAGTATTTT
CAWQLAGGATQYF
>TRBJ2-3|TRBD2|once|TRBV5-6
TGTGCCAGCAGCCGCGGACTAGCGGTTGAAGATACGCAGTATTTT
CASSRGLAVEDTQYF
>TRBJ2-1|-|-|TRBV10-3
TGTGCCATCAGTGGCGGGCCGAACAATGAGCAGTTCTTC
CAISGGPNNEQFF
>TRBJ2-3|TRBD2|-|TRBV13
TGTGCCAGCAGCTCGGGACTAGCTGGGTGGGGGACTGTCACCGATACGCAGTATTTT
CASSSGLAGWGTVTDTQYF
>TRBJ1-5|-|few|TRBV4-3
TGCGCCAGCAGCTTCTATCCCGGGGGTGATAGCAATCAGCCCCAGCATTTT
CASSFYPGGDSNQPQHF
>TRBJ1-2|TRBD1|-|TRBV19
TGTGCCACTACCAGGGGACAGGGGGCGTTGGATGGCTACACCTTC
CATTRGQGALDGYTF
>TRBJ1-5|-|-|TRBV3-1/TRBV3-2
TGTGCCAGCAGGAGGACTTCCCATCAGCCCCAGCATTTT
CASRRTSHQPQHF
>TRBJ2-3|-|-|TRBV2
TGTGCCAGCAGTGAGGAGGGAACCGGCACAGATACGCAGTATTTT
CASSEEGTGTDTQYF
>TRBJ2-5|TRBD2|-|TRBV20-1
TGCAGTGCTAGTGGGGGGGGACAAGAGACCCAGTACTTC
CSASGGGQETQYF
>TRBJ2-1|-|-|TRBV7-9
TGTGCCAGCAGCTTAAAGGGCAGGGTAACTGAGCAGTTCTTC
CASSLKGRVTEQFF
>TRBJ1-1|TRBD1|few|TRBV7-3
TGTGCCAGCAGCGCGGACAGGGGGTTTCGCGCTTTCTTT
CASSADRGFRAFF
>TRBJ2-5|TRBD1|-|TRBV7-3
TGTGCCAGCAGCTGGACAGGGGGCGCAGGAGAGACCCAGTACTTC
CASSWTGGAGETQYF
>TRBJ2-1|-|-|TRBV19
TGTGCCAGTAAGGATAGCCGTGTCTACAATGAGCAGTTCTTC
CASKDSRVYNEQFF
>TRBJ1-6|-|-|TRBV7-9
TGTGCCAGCAGCTTAGGGGGAAGACAGTCTAATTCACCCCTCCACTTT
CASSLGGRQSNSPLHF